This TCR beta chain was sequenced during a study of cytomegalovirus exposure and HLA in healthy donors. CDR1 and CDR2 (germline): GTSNPN, SVGIG (reference sequence). The CDR3 is 14 residues long. V lost 2 bases and J lost 3, with 11 bases in between. Researchers ran the PCR with 60 Vbeta and 13 Jbeta primers. Clones were read by immunoSEQ multiplex PCR, and TCRdb kept only the in-frame ones, dropping some. This sample's clone table lists 95,000 to 150,000 clones. This chain connects TRBV30 to TRBJ1-5; D is possibly TRBD1 (6 bases). The TCR was taken from a man younger than 40 in good health and CMV-seronegative. The sample consisted of PBMCs. The CDR3 sequence: CAWSPRDTNQPQHF. Here the CDR3 DNA reads TGTGCCTGGAGTCCCCGGGACACCAATCAGCCCCAGCATTTT.